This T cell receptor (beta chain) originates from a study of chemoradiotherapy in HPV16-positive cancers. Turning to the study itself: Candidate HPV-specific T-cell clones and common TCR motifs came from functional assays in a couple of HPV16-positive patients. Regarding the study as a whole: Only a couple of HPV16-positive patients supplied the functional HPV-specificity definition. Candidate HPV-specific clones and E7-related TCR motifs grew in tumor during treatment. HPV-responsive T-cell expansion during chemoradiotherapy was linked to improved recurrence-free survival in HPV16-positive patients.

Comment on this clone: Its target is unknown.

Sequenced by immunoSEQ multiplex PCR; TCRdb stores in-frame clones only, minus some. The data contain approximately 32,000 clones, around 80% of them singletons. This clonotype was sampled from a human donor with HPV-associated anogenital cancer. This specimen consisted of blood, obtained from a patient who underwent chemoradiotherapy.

DNA of the CDR3: TGCGCCAGCAGCTTGGAGACTAGCGGGGGGCTTGGGGAGCAGTTCTTC. It codes for CASSLETSGGLGEQFF. This rearrangement joins TRBV5-1 to TRBJ2-1, with TRBD2 identical over 13 bases. V was clipped by 0 bases and J by 10 bases; unmatched bases: 7. Germline V gene data show CDR1 as SGHRS and CDR2 as YFSETQ. The CDR3 consists of 16 residues.